The TCR beta chain described here comes from a study of T cells in Graves' hyperthyroidism and ophthalmopathy (dated by TCRdb to between 2018 and 2021). For context, the study as a whole: Peripheral blood was collected at initial diagnosis, before any treatment. Once sampling was done, hyperthyroidism patients were given methimazole at a starting dose of 30 mg daily, whereas ophthalmopathy patients were given high-dose intravenous methylprednisolone. In addition, the study compared T-cell repertoires in thyroid tissue and in blood from roughly 6 Graves' hyperthyroidism patients. The approximately 100 discovery patients were divided at random into training and test sets in a 7:3 ratio. A discovery cohort of about a hundred patients, approximately 44 with Graves' ophthalmopathy and approximately 60 with stable Graves' hyperthyroidism, was used to find distinguishing TCR V-J signatures. Prospective prediction of ophthalmopathy was tested in an independent validation cohort of approximately 18 hyperthyroidism patients and 17 patients who later progressed to ophthalmopathy. The paper describes TCR Vbeta CDR3 sequencing of roughly 130 peripheral blood samples, made up of some 42 ophthalmopathy patients, around 78 hyperthyroidism patients and 17 progressor patients. Broader findings and caveats from the paper: A 13 V-J signature model separated ophthalmopathy from stable hyperthyroidism, with approximately 86% sensitivity and just under 84% specificity in cross-validation and 80%/75% in testing. In validation, the model predicted progression to ophthalmopathy a median of roughly 6.2 months before onset, with approximately 68% sensitivity and almost 75% specificity. Most expanded thyroid clonotypes (frequency above 0.001) were also detected in blood, suggesting blood repertoires may reflect thyroid immune responses. No statistical method was used to fix the sample size in advance, and group allocation was not hidden from the investigators.

The CDR3 runs 17 residues from the cysteine to the phenylalanine. Only the CDR3 part of the read is kept: 51 bases, read in frame from the first base. V and J are truncated by 1 base and 3 bases respectively, leaving an intervening sequence of 16 bases. From a lookup of the germline V gene, CDR1 and CDR2 are SGHVS and FNYEAQ. A note on this clonotype: Its recognized antigen is unknown. No much larger clone exists at a distance of one base, and base qualities are not known.

The TCR beta CDR3 regions were amplified from RNA transcripts. For the first round of RT-PCR on the TCR CDR3, the HTBI primer set was used together with the Qiagen OneStep RT-PCR kit. Libraries were constructed in a second round of multiplex PCR, after which size selection and purification were performed. Paired-end sequencing of the libraries was performed with 100 bp reads on an Illumina HiSeq2000. In the authors' own workflow: Raw data were processed with SOAPnuke, discarding reads with adapters, uncalled bases, mean Phred below 15, or no exact constant-primer or identifier match. COPE v1.2.5 was used to merge high-quality paired reads, and clonotypes were defined as unique nucleotide sequences. MiTCR v1.1 was used to align the clonotypes against IMGT TRBV, TRBD and TRBJ reference segments. The analysis was restricted to V-J combinations with a frequency above 0.0001, which together covered around 99% of the repertoires. The TCS score was defined as F50 (clonal expansion) divided by E x V (chaos), with BLOSUM62-based TCRdist calculated between CDR3 peptides within each V-J. Welch's t-statistics and random forest reduced fewer than 550 V-J features to roughly 13, which were used in a naive Bayes classifier (R e1071). The public reads were reanalyzed by TCRdb: fastp trimming at Q25, MiXCR alignment, in-frame beta chains only. Entries that share a CDR3 protein sequence are merged under the most common genes and DNA. The V and J calls and clone size are TCRdb's, not the authors'. The sample table contains 530,000 or so distinct CDR3 sequences; only one count was recorded for 17% of them. Around 17% of the sample lies in the top ten.

In the ophthalmopathy patients, disease was moderately to severely active, with a Clinical Activity Score of 3 or more, a NOSPECS grade of 4 or more, and a duration of less than 3 months. Any patient with an uncontrolled infection, another autoimmune disease, pregnancy or lactation was excluded. Diagnoses were established on the basis of clinical symptoms, serum thyroxine and TRAb, thyroid ultrasound, and orbital computed tomography. PBMCs were isolated from about 9.1 ml of fresh peripheral blood by Ficoll-Paque density gradient centrifugation. Total RNA was extracted with Trizol reagent, and quality was checked on an Agilent 2100 Bioanalyzer.

This receptor was obtained from a young woman with Graves' ophthalmopathy. The V gene is TRBV7-6 and the J gene is TRBJ2-1; the D gene cannot be resolved reliably. The sample consisted of blood. The CDR3 sequence is CASSLVATYTGYNEQFF. The DNA sequence is given as TGTGCCAGCAGCTTAGTAGCTACCTATACCGGCTACAATGAGCAGTTCTTC.